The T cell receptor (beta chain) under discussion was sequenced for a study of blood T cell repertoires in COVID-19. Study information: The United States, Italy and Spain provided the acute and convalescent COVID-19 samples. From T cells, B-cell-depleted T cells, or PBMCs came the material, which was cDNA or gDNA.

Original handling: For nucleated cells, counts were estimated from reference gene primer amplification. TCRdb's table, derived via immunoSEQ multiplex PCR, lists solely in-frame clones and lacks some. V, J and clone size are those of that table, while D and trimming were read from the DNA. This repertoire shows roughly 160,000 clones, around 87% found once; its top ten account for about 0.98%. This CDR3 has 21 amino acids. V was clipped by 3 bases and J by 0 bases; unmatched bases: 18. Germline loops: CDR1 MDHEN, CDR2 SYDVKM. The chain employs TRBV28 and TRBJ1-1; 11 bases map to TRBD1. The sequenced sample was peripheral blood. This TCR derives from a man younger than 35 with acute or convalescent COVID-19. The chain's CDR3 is CASSFPSGTGGRVTMNTEAFF. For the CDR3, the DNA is TGTGCCAGCAGTTTCCCCAGTGGGACAGGGGGTAGGGTTACAATGAACACTGAAGCTTTCTTT.